The 29 T cell receptor beta chains in this list originate from one sample, sequenced in a study. TCRdb reanalysed the RT-PCR reads using MiXCR and keeps one entry per CDR3 protein. This table has 550,000 to 750,000 distinct CDR3 sequences, more than 13% appearing once. Sample: memory CD4+ T cells from blood. The receptors originated from a female donor in good health, serving as a healthy control.

The chain is built from TRBV27 and TRBJ2-1; 9 bases match TRBD2. Germline V gene sequence: CDR1 MNHEY, CDR2 SMNVEV (reference sequence). The CDR3 consists of 17 residues. V lost 3 bases, J lost 8 bases, and 14 bases stayed unmatched. CDR3 loop: CASSLRVVAGEVYEQFF. The CDR3 region has the DNA TGTGCCAGCAGTTTGAGGGTCGTAGCGGGAGAGGTCTATGAGCAGTTCTTC.

The chain uses TRBV15 and TRBJ2-5, with no clear D. Germline CDR1 is LNHNV and CDR2 is YYDKDF (reference sequence). CDR3 length: 15 amino acids. The germline V and J ends were trimmed by 0 bases and 5 bases, with 13 bases remaining between them. DNA of the CDR3: TGTGCCACCAGCAGAGATCCAGGTGTAGGTGAGACCCAGTACTTC. This translates into CATSRDPGVGETQYF.

In its sample, this clonotype was seen many times. The chain recombines TRBV11-2 with TRBJ2-1; D tentatively fits TRBD1 or TRBD2 (6 bases each). This CDR3 comprises 15 residues. Germline V CDR1 and CDR2: SGHAT, FQNNGV. Between the trimmed V and J ends, which lost 5 bases and 5 bases, there was a span of 16 bases. The CDR3 nucleotides read TGTGCCAGCAGCCCGGGGGCGGGAACCCACAATGAGCAGTTCTTC. Protein sequence: CASSPGAGTHNEQFF.

This clonotype appeared many times. The chain recombines TRBV20-1 with TRBJ2-1, with TRBD2 as a possible D gene (6 bases). The germline V and J ends were trimmed by 0 bases and 9 bases, with 9 bases remaining between them. The CDR3 consists of 12 residues. Germline values: CDR1 DFQATT, CDR2 SNEGSKA (reference sequence). CDR3 nucleotide sequence: TGCAGTGCTAGAGATTTCGGGAGTGAGCAGTTCTTC. It translates to CSARDFGSEQFF.

This chain joins TRBV10-3 and TRBJ2-1; D is unresolved. This CDR3 region has 12 residues. Trimming removed 8 bases from V and 8 bases from J, with 13 bases in between. Germline V gives CDR1 ENHRY, CDR2 SYGVKD. CDR3 residues: CAISWAGDEQFF. The DNA for the CDR3 is TGTGCCATCTCATGGGCTGGCGATGAGCAGTTCTTC.

This clonotype turned up a few times. This chain joins TRBV10-2 and TRBJ1-6; D remains ambiguous. Germline CDR1 WSHSY, CDR2 SAAADI. Trimming removed 3 bases from V and 7 bases from J, with 4 bases in between. This CDR3 has 12 amino acids. The CDR3 region is CASSETNSPLHF. CDR3 nucleotide sequence: TGCGCCAGCAGTGAAACCAATTCACCCCTCCACTTT.

DNA of the CDR3: TGCAGTGCCCCCGGGACAGGGTTTGAAAAACTGTTTTTT. The encoded protein is CSAPGTGFEKLFF. The chain joins TRBV20-1 to TRBJ1-4, with 9 bases lining up with TRBD1. The CDR3 covers 13 residues. The germline CDR1 and CDR2 sequences are DFQATT and SNEGSKA (reference sequence). J was trimmed by 7 bases and V by 6 bases; bases with no gene match: 6.

In regard to this clonotype: At one boundary the junction diverges from the germline segment, which might be a read error. The V gene is TRBV6-1, the J gene TRBJ1-4, with 9 bases fitting TRBD1. The CDR3 is 14 amino acids. Germline-derived CDR1 and CDR2 are MNHNS and SASEGT. The CDR3 nucleotides are TGTGCCAGCAGTGACCGGGACAGGGAAGAAAACCTGTTTTTT. Its translation is CASSDRDREENLFF.

This clonotype occurred a few times. The gene calls are TRBV5-6 and TRBJ2-5, with D uncertain. The CDR3 extends over 14 amino acids. Germline CDR1 reads SGHDT; CDR2 reads YYEEEE. The ends were cut back, 2 bases at V and 2 bases at J, with 10 bases in the middle. This CDR3 is CASSFLLAQETQYF. Written as DNA, the CDR3 is TGTGCCAGCAGCTTTTTGTTGGCTCAAGAGACCCAGTACTTC.

The sample holds a few counts of this clonotype. The chain has TRBV24-1 and TRBJ2-5, with D perhaps matching TRBD2 (6 bases). The CDR3 spans 15 residues. Trimming stripped 2 bases from V and 4 bases from J, with 13 bases between. The V gene's germline CDR1 is KGHDR and CDR2 SFDVKD. CDR3: CATSDWGVIGETQYF. CDR3 nucleotide sequence: TGTGCCACCAGTGATTGGGGGGTTATAGGAGAGACCCAGTACTTC.

Only a few counts were recorded for this clonotype. The chain recombines TRBV29-1 with TRBJ1-2; possibly TRBD1 for D (6 bases). This CDR3 comprises 12 residues. Trimming took off 5 bases at V and 2 bases at J, with 9 bases between the two ends. Germline loops: CDR1 SQVTM, CDR2 ANQGSEA. CDR3 bases: TGCAGCGTTACAGACAGGAACTATGGCTACACCTTC. Translated, it gives CSVTDRNYGYTF.

The V gene is TRBV4-3, the J gene TRBJ1-5; D remains ambiguous. The V end lost 0 bases, the J end lost 1 base, and 4 bases lay between the germline ends. Germline V lookup: CDR1 LGHNA, CDR2 YSLEER. The CDR3 consists of 14 residues. The CDR3 DNA reads as TGCGCCAGCAGCCAAGAAGTCAGCAATCAGCCCCAGCATTTT. It codes for CASSQEVSNQPQHF.

This clonotype was seen repeatedly, ten times or more. The V call is TRBV4-3, the J call TRBJ1-2; D ambiguous. The V and J ends lost 0 bases and 6 bases respectively, with 17 bases between them. There are 16 residues in the CDR3. Germline CDR1 LGHNA, CDR2 YSLEER. DNA for the CDR3: TGCGCCAGCAGCCAAGATCGTAAGGAGGATACCAATGGCTACACCTTC. It yields the protein CASSQDRKEDTNGYTF.

Ten or more counts support this clonotype. The genes are TRBV12-3 or TRBV12-4 and TRBJ1-2, with D possibly being TRBD1 (6 bases). This CDR3 is built from 13 residues. The germline V and J ends were trimmed by 2 bases and 8 bases, with 12 bases remaining between them. The CDR3 DNA is TGTGCCAGCAGTTTATGGAGGGGGATGGGCTACACCTTC. Translation gives CASSLWRGMGYTF.

This clonotype was found many times. The chain recombines TRBV5-5 with TRBJ2-5; 8 positions match TRBD2. V gave up 2 bases and J gave up 4 bases; unmatched junction bases: 13. Germline V lookup: CDR1 SGHKS, CDR2 YYEKEE (reference sequence). CDR3 length: 17 residues. For the CDR3, the DNA is TGTGCCAGCAGCTTTGGTCTAGCCCTCGGGGGGGGAGAGACCCAGTACTTC. Protein sequence: CASSFGLALGGGETQYF.

This rearrangement joins TRBV30 to TRBJ2-1; D is unclear. Trimming stripped 0 bases from V and 10 bases from J, with 4 bases between. The CDR3 has 10 residues. The germline V gene has CDR1 GTSNPN and CDR2 SVGIG (reference sequence). CDR3 nucleotide sequence: TGTGCCTGGAGTGTAGGAGAGCAGTTCTTC. Translated, it gives CAWSVGEQFF.

The sample holds many counts of this clonotype. The rearrangement joins TRBV6-6 to TRBJ2-1; 9 nucleotides agree with TRBD1. The length of the CDR3 is 15 residues. Germline lookup yields CDR1 MNHNY and CDR2 SVGAGI (reference sequence). The ends lost 5 bases at V and 4 bases at J; junction bases unmatched: 6. The chain's CDR3 is CASSQGQGSYNEQFF. The CDR3, as DNA: TGTGCCAGCAGTCAAGGACAGGGGAGTTACAATGAGCAGTTCTTC.

This clonotype was counted ten times or more. J is TRBJ2-7 and V is TRBV20-1; 10 positions match TRBD1. The CDR3 runs to 13 residues. V shed 5 bases and J 5 bases; nucleotides not matched to a gene: 6. Germline CDR1 is DFQATT and CDR2 is SNEGSKA (reference sequence). CDR3 region: CSAPTGTGDEQYF. DNA for the CDR3: TGCAGTGCTCCAACCGGGACAGGGGACGAGCAGTACTTC.

The chain uses TRBV28 and TRBJ1-5, with D tentatively TRBD1 (5 bases). The CDR3 contains 13 residues. CDR1 and CDR2 from the germline V gene are MDHEN and SYDVKM. V dropped 6 bases and J dropped 11 bases, with 17 bases sitting between them. The CDR3 DNA sequence: TGTGCCAGCAGGCCTCGGGACCCTAGGGCCCAGCATTTT. Translating gives CASRPRDPRAQHF.

At least ten counts were recorded for this clonotype. The chain links TRBV29-1 to TRBJ2-5; D perhaps matches TRBD1 (5 bases). Deletions cut 4 bases from V and 1 base from J, with 7 bases between. This CDR3 is built from 12 residues. Per the germline V gene, CDR1 is SQVTM and CDR2 is ANQGSEA. CDR3 DNA: TGCAGCGTTGCGACAGTCCAAGAGACCCAGTACTTC. Encoded protein: CSVATVQETQYF.

In its sample, this clonotype was seen a few times. The rearrangement uses TRBV18 and TRBJ1-2, with D maybe TRBD1 (6 bases). The CDR3 spans 15 residues. V gave up 2 bases and J gave up 0 bases, with 10 bases separating them. Germline CDR1 reads KGHSH; CDR2 reads LQKENI. The CDR3 is CASSPEGGPNYGYTF. The CDR3, as DNA: TGTGCCAGCTCACCAGAAGGGGGGCCTAACTATGGCTACACCTTC.

The rearrangement uses TRBV25-1 and TRBJ2-5; 11 bases map to TRBD1. The length of the CDR3 is 18 residues. Germline loops: CDR1 MGHDK, CDR2 SYGVNS. V trimming: 4 bases; J trimming: 2 bases; junction bases outside the gene matches: 12. The CDR3: CASSGDRGFGLNQETQYF. The CDR3, as DNA: TGTGCCAGCAGTGGGGACAGGGGGTTTGGTTTGAATCAAGAGACCCAGTACTTC.

This clonotype was observed a few times. V and J are TRBV28 and TRBJ1-2, with no clear D. The CDR3 is 13 amino acids. Trimming removed 3 bases at V and 10 bases at J, with 15 bases between. Germline CDR1 and CDR2: MDHEN and SYDVKM. CDR3: CASSLAAYGDYTF. Written as DNA, the CDR3 is TGTGCCAGCAGTTTGGCAGCCTATGGAGACTACACCTTC.

The chain links TRBV12-3 or TRBV12-4 to TRBJ1-4, with D unresolved. Trimming left V 4 bases short and J 13 bases short, with 10 bases between. CDR3 size: 11 residues. The CDR3 DNA reads as TGTGCCAGCAGTTGGTCCGAGGGACTGTTTTTT. It specifies CASSWSEGLFF.

This clonotype was picked up many times. The chain joins TRBV29-1 to TRBJ2-7; 8 bases are shared with TRBD1. The CDR3 is made up of 16 amino acids. Germline V gives CDR1 SQVTM, CDR2 ANQGSEA. Germline trimming cut 5 bases from V and 3 bases from J; bases unmatched to any gene: 15. CDR3 sequence reads: CSVLLGYRQGLYEQYF. Here the CDR3 DNA reads TGCAGCGTTCTATTGGGGTACAGACAGGGGCTCTACGAGCAGTACTTC.

This clonotype occurred a few times. The chain is built from TRBV7-2 and TRBJ1-2; D unresolved. The CDR3 consists of 12 residues. V gave up 5 bases and J gave up 9 bases, with 13 bases separating them. Germline CDR1 SGHTA, CDR2 FQGNSA. The CDR3 DNA is TGTGCCAGCAGCCCCCCGGCGGTGAGCTACACCTTC. Its protein product is CASSPPAVSYTF.

This clonotype was found a few times. The rearrangement links TRBV18 to TRBJ1-1, with TRBD1 as a possible D gene (5 bases). This CDR3 contains 15 residues. Germline V CDR1 and CDR2: KGHSH, LQKENI. V lost 0 bases, J lost 1 base, and 9 bases lay in between. DNA for the CDR3: TGTGCCAGCTCACCACCGGCCAGGGCGAACACTGAAGCTTTCTTT. Amino acids: CASSPPARANTEAFF.

The V gene is TRBV12-3 or TRBV12-4, the J gene TRBJ1-1; the match to TRBD1 covers 9 bases. The CDR3 loop spans 15 amino acids. Losses at the gene ends were 6 bases for V and 4 bases for J; bases not matched to a gene: 9. CDR3 amino acids: CASSLDRGYGTEAFF. The CDR3 nucleotides read TGTGCCAGCAGCTTGGACAGGGGATATGGCACTGAAGCTTTCTTT.

The chain joins TRBV5-4 to TRBJ1-4; unclear D gene. The CDR3 has 15 residues. Trimming took off 4 bases at V and 5 bases at J, with 15 bases between the two ends. Germline CDR1 SGHNT, CDR2 YYREEE (reference sequence). The CDR3 DNA is TGTGCCAGCAGCCTCTCAGTTGGTTCGAATGAAAAACTGTTTTTT. This encodes CASSLSVGSNEKLFF.